This T cell receptor (beta chain) was recovered during a study of blood T cell repertoires in COVID-19. The CDR3 length is 14 residues. Germline values: CDR1 MNHEY, CDR2 SMNVEV (reference sequence). V gave up 1 base and J gave up 0 bases, with 5 bases separating them. In the source study's methods: The authors estimated nucleated cell counts from reference gene primer amplification. Produced via immunoSEQ multiplex PCR; TCRdb's table is partial and in-frame only. From that table come the V and J calls and clone size; the DNA was used to work out D and trimming. This table has about 120,000 clones, 75% to 85% appearing once.

The clonotype was recovered from a woman aged 45 to 65 with acute or convalescent COVID-19. Sequencing input: peripheral blood. This sequence joins TRBV27 and TRBJ2-3; the D is unclear. The CDR3: CASSLWASTDTQYF. The DNA of the CDR3 is TGTGCCAGCAGTTTATGGGCTAGCACAGATACGCAGTATTTT.